Shown below are 12 T cell receptor beta chains from a single sample sequenced in a study of blood T cell repertoires in COVID-19. Clones were read by immunoSEQ multiplex PCR, and TCRdb kept only the in-frame ones, dropping some. The sample consists of roughly 250,000 clones, around nine tenths of them appearing once. Sample: peripheral blood. The receptors shown here come from a woman aged 40 to 50 who had recovered from COVID-19.

The chain uses TRBV12-5 and TRBJ2-1; TRBD1 matches 8 bases. This CDR3 has 15 residues. Germline V gene data show CDR1 as LGHNT and CDR2 as FRNRAP. V trimming: 2 bases; J trimming: 2 bases; junction bases outside the gene matches: 2. The CDR3 region is CASGLSQGAYNEQFF. CDR3 bases: TGTGCTAGTGGTTTGTCACAGGGGGCCTACAATGAGCAGTTCTTC.

The DNA for the CDR3 is TGTGCCAGCAGCCAGGACTTGGCTGGAAACACCATATATTTT. Translated, it gives CASSQDLAGNTIYF. The genes are TRBV3-1 (or the pseudogene TRBV3-2) and TRBJ1-3; no clear D. Looked up from germline, CDR1 is LGHDT and CDR2 is YNNKEL (reference sequence). The CDR3 length is 14 residues. The V gene lost 3 bases and the J gene lost 2 bases, with 8 bases spanning the gap.

The chain employs TRBV27 and TRBJ2-7; 9 bases are shared with TRBD2. Germline V gene sequence: CDR1 MNHEY, CDR2 SMNVEV (reference sequence). Trimming took 6 bases from V and 2 from J; bases not matched to a gene: 5. CDR3 length equals 14 residues. CDR3 nucleotides: TGTGCCAGCAGGACTGCGGGGGGGGCCTACGAGCAGTACTTC. This translates into CASRTAGGAYEQYF.

This rearrangement joins TRBV4-2 to TRBJ2-7; D is uncertain. Trimming left V 0 bases short and J 3 bases short, with 6 bases between. Germline CDR1 is LGHNA and CDR2 is YNFKEQ. The CDR3 runs to 13 residues. The CDR3 DNA sequence: TGTGCCAGCAGCCAAGAATCCCACTACGAGCAGTACTTC. It encodes CASSQESHYEQYF.

The V and J genes are TRBV11-3 and TRBJ2-3, with 9 bases fitting TRBD2. V lost 3 bases, J lost 5 bases, and 9 bases stayed unmatched. Germline V lookup: CDR1 SGHNT, CDR2 YENEEA. The CDR3 is 16 amino acids. The CDR3 sequence is CASSLRVSGRGDTQYF. CDR3 DNA: TGTGCCAGCAGCTTGCGAGTTAGCGGGAGAGGAGATACGCAGTATTTT.

This chain joins TRBV5-1 and TRBJ2-1; 12 bases fit TRBD2. Per the germline V gene, CDR1 is SGHRS and CDR2 is YFSETQ. V lost 2 bases to trimming and J lost 3 bases; unmatched junction nucleotides: 3. The CDR3 sequence is 16 residues long. CDR3 DNA: TGCGCCAGCAGCTTCTTGACTAGCGGGAGCTACAATGAGCAGTTCTTC. As protein: CASSFLTSGSYNEQFF. Together with reference TRBV5-1 and TRBJ2-1, the CDR3 gives the full variable domain: KAGVTQTPRYLIKTRGQQVTLSCSPISGHRSVSWYQQTPGQGLQFLFEYFSETQRNKGNFPGRFSGRQFSNSRSEMNVSTLELGDSALYLCASSFLTSGSYNEQFFGPGTRLTVL.

This sequence joins TRBV18 and TRBJ2-5; 7 bases fit TRBD1. Germline lookup yields CDR1 KGHSH and CDR2 LQKENI. This CDR3 is 14 amino acids long. The junction had 9 bases not matched to a gene; V was cut back by 6 bases and J by 5 bases. Written as DNA, the CDR3 is TGTGCCAGCTCCCTCCTTGACAGGGCGGAGACCCAGTACTTC. The encoded protein is CASSLLDRAETQYF.

The CDR3 loop is CASSQGPAGVTETQYF. The CDR3 DNA is TGTGCCAGCAGCCAAGGCCCTGCAGGGGTCACGGAGACCCAGTACTTC. V usage is TRBV3-1 (or the pseudogene TRBV3-2) and J usage is TRBJ2-5; a weak D match, TRBD1 (6 bases). Germline-derived CDR1 and CDR2 are LGHDT and YNNKEL (reference sequence). CDR3 length equals 16 residues. The ends were cut back, 1 base at V and 5 bases at J, with 17 bases in the middle.

This chain links TRBV19 with TRBJ2-6; 9 bases are shared with TRBD1. The V segment lost 5 bases and the J segment 4 bases; nucleotides outside the gene matches: 12. The CDR3 contains 18 residues. The germline gives CDR1 LNHDA, CDR2 SQIVND (reference sequence). The CDR3 is CASSAPGQGGLGANVLTF. The CDR3, as DNA: TGTGCCAGTAGTGCCCCGGGACAGGGAGGGTTAGGGGCCAACGTCCTGACTTTC.

The rearrangement links TRBV7-2 to TRBJ1-2, with D possibly being TRBD1 (6 bases). This CDR3 spans 17 amino acids. CDR1 is SGHTA, CDR2 FQGNSA, per germline. Between the trimmed V and J ends, which lost 3 bases and 2 bases, there was a span of 19 bases. Here the CDR3 DNA reads TGTGCCAGCAGCTTCTCCCGGGACACCAAAAGGAACTATGGCTACACCTTC. It translates to CASSFSRDTKRNYGYTF.

The chain joins TRBV6-5 to TRBJ1-5, with 7 bases that match TRBD1. The CDR3 length is 14 residues. The V gene end was trimmed by 7 bases and the J gene end by 2 bases; junction bases not matched to a gene: 5. Germline values: CDR1 MNHEY, CDR2 SVGAGI. In DNA form, the CDR3 reads TGTGCCAGCATGACAACAGGGGGCAATCAGCCCCAGCATTTT. Its protein is CASMTTGGNQPQHF.

J is TRBJ1-2 and V is TRBV6-6, with 8 bases that match TRBD1. The germline CDR1 and CDR2 sequences are MNHNY and SVGAGI (reference sequence). The CDR3 spans 15 residues. J was trimmed by 1 base and V by 8 bases; bases with no gene match: 9. The CDR3 sequence is CASLRRQGINYGYTF. As DNA, the CDR3 is TGTGCCAGCCTTAGGAGACAGGGGATTAACTATGGCTACACCTTC.